This T cell receptor (beta chain) was found in a study of persistence of HIV-infected CD4 T cells. Study-level information: Suppressive ART had lasted a median of roughly 8 years.

An overlapping HIV-1 Gag peptide pool stimulated these cells at 0.95 to 1 ug/peptide/mL. Sorted nonresponding memory CD4+ T cells were CD40L-negative, CD69-negative, CD45RO-high. Inclusion required CMV-positive serology and CD4+ counts above 400 cells/uL. The CDR3 runs to 15 residues. Trimming at V came to 0 bases and at J to 3 bases, leaving 3 bases not matched to a gene. In germline, CDR1 is SGHTS, CDR2 YDEGEE. This was the immunoSEQ version 4 assay in survey mode. Generated by immunoSEQ multiplex PCR, the TCRdb table keeps only in-frame clones and is missing some. The sample holds approximately 40,000 clones, about 84% seen once. Comment on this clone: The target antigen is unknown.

The sequence derives from an adult man with HIV who was CMV-seropositive. The sequencing here drew on CD4+ T cells sorted from PBMCs after approximately 19-hour stimulation, taken from a patient who received antiretroviral therapy. The chain is built from TRBV5-8 and TRBJ2-1, with 7 bases matching TRBD2. The CDR3 coding sequence is TGTGCCAGCAGCTTGGGGCTAGCGGTCTACAATGAGCAGTTCTTC. It specifies CASSLGLAVYNEQFF.